This entry lists 16 T cell receptor beta chains sequenced from one sample in a study of cytomegalovirus exposure and HLA in healthy donors. This table comes from immunoSEQ multiplex PCR, and its TCRdb copy is limited to in-frame clones, with some not included. The sample has about 250,000 clones, more than 85% seen once. Material: PBMCs. The receptors were gathered from a man younger than 35 in good health and CMV-seropositive.

The chain uses TRBV2 and TRBJ1-2; D may be TRBD1 (6 bases). The CDR3 is made up of 14 amino acids. V was trimmed by 5 bases and J by 4 bases, leaving 14 bases between them. Germline CDR1 SNHLY, CDR2 FYNNEI. The CDR3 here is CASSPDSSIYGYTF. In nucleotides, the CDR3 is TGTGCCAGCAGTCCGGACAGCTCAATCTATGGCTACACCTTC.

The chain uses TRBV10-3 and TRBJ2-7; 8 bases map to TRBD1. J lost 4 bases, V lost 2 bases, and 7 bases had no gene match. This CDR3 is 15 amino acids long. CDR1 is ENHRY and CDR2 is SYGVKD in the germline V gene. CDR3 in DNA: TGTGCCATCAGTGAGCCAAGGACAGGGTTTTACGAGCAGTACTTC. Its translation: CAISEPRTGFYEQYF.

The chain couples TRBV19 to TRBJ1-1; D unclear. Between the trimmed V and J ends, which lost 9 bases and 4 bases, there was a span of 18 bases. The CDR3 length is 14 residues. The V gene's germline CDR1 is LNHDA and CDR2 SQIVND (reference sequence). In DNA, the CDR3 is TGTGCCAGCCGATCGGGATCCCGAACCACTGAAGCTTTCTTT. It yields the protein CASRSGSRTTEAFF.

This clone was counted once. The J gene is TRBJ1-1, the V gene TRBV28; D is perhaps TRBD1 (6 bases). The CDR3 sequence is 16 residues long. Germline V gene data show CDR1 as MDHEN and CDR2 as SYDVKM. V lost 6 bases and J 0 bases, leaving 17 bases between the germline ends. The CDR3: CASRVRGGVMNTEAFF. The CDR3 DNA follows: TGTGCCAGCAGGGTACGAGGGGGGGTCATGAACACTGAAGCTTTCTTT. Based on the CDR3 plus reference TRBV28 and TRBJ1-1, the full variable domain is DVKVTQSSRYLVKRTGEKVFLECVQDMDHENMFWYRQDPGLGLRLIYFSYDVKMKEKGDIPEGYSVSREKKERFSLILESASTNQTSMYLCASRVRGGVMNTEAFFGQGTRLTVV.

The chain couples TRBV21-1 to TRBJ1-5; the table's D call TRBD1 went unverified against the DNA. TRBV21-1 is noted as a pseudogene. The CDR3 loop spans 17 amino acids. CDR3 sequence reads: CASSSGTGGSGNQPQHF. The DNA for the CDR3 is TGTGCCAGCAGCTCCGGGACAGGGGGCTCGGGCAATCAGCCCCAGCATTTT.

DNA for the CDR3: TGTGCCAGCAGTGAAGACACAGACTATGGCTACACCTTC. Translating it yields CASSEDTDYGYTF. The chain joins TRBV6-1 to TRBJ1-2; no clear D gene. This CDR3 is built from 13 residues. V was clipped by 1 base and J by 3 bases, with 6 bases between them. Germline CDR1 is MNHNS and CDR2 is SASEGT.

There are a few counts of this clone. The V and J genes are TRBV2 and TRBJ2-7; D remains unclear. Germline values: CDR1 SNHLY, CDR2 FYNNEI. The germline V and J ends were trimmed by 7 bases and 7 bases, with 17 bases remaining between them. This CDR3 has 13 amino acids. The chain's CDR3 is CASTFGRVGEQYF. DNA for the CDR3: TGTGCCAGCACTTTTGGTAGGGTTGGGGAGCAGTACTTC.

V and J are TRBV5-4 and TRBJ1-5; the D is unclear. CDR1 is SGHNT, CDR2 YYREEE, per germline (reference sequence). This CDR3 comprises 15 residues. V was shortened by 6 bases and J by 1 base, with 14 bases between the two germline ends. For the CDR3, the DNA is TGTGCCAGCACCCAAAGTCCGGGGAGCAATCAGCCCCAGCATTTT. Residues: CASTQSPGSNQPQHF.

The chain joins TRBV5-1 to TRBJ2-3; D is unclear. Per the germline V gene, CDR1 is SGHRS and CDR2 is YFSETQ. Trimming removed 7 bases from V and 2 bases from J, with 14 bases in between. This CDR3 comprises 14 residues. For the CDR3, the DNA is TGCGCCAGCGGGAAAGACCCTCTCACAGATACGCAGTATTTT. This codes for CASGKDPLTDTQYF.

This chain links TRBV6-1 with TRBJ2-7; perhaps D is TRBD1 or TRBD2 (5 bases each). The ends were cut back, 11 bases at V and 5 bases at J, with 19 bases in the middle. The CDR3 has 13 amino acids. The germline gives CDR1 MNHNS, CDR2 SASEGT. The CDR3 region has the DNA TGTGCCTACGCCCGGGGCCCCTTCGACGAGCAGTACTTC. Its translation is CAYARGPFDEQYF.

J is TRBJ2-7 and V is TRBV27; no definite D call. The CDR3 totals 12 residues. The germline CDR1 and CDR2 sequences are MNHEY and SMNVEV (reference sequence). Trimming shortened V by 9 bases and J by 0 bases, and 9 bases separated the two germline ends. CDR3 nucleotide sequence: TGTGCCAGTTTCTCGAGCTCCTACGAGCAGTACTTC. Protein sequence: CASFSSSYEQYF.

The V call is TRBV5-1, the J call TRBJ2-1; either TRBD1 or TRBD2 may supply D (7 bases each). V gave up 4 bases and J gave up 5 bases, with 16 bases separating them. The germline V gene encodes CDR1 SGHRS and CDR2 YFSETQ. CDR3 length: 15 amino acids. CDR3 amino acids: CASSVQGRGNNEQFF. CDR3 DNA sequence: TGCGCCAGCAGCGTACAGGGGAGGGGGAACAATGAGCAGTTCTTC.

The chain is built from TRBV7-9 and TRBJ2-7, with D possibly being TRBD1 (5 bases). The ends were cut back, 4 bases at V and 2 bases at J, with 15 bases in the middle. The CDR3 loop spans 15 amino acids. Germline V gene lookup returns CDR1 SEHNR and CDR2 FQNEAQ (reference sequence). CDR3 DNA sequence: TGTGCCAGCAGCTCCGTTGGGTTGGGGCCCTACGAGCAGTACTTC. It codes for CASSSVGLGPYEQYF.

The rearrangement joins TRBV30 to TRBJ2-1, with D uncertain. Germline loops: CDR1 GTSNPN, CDR2 SVGIG (reference sequence). The CDR3 totals 12 residues. V was cut by 1 base and J by 9 bases, with 10 bases left in between. The CDR3 is CAWSGARFEQFF. As DNA, the CDR3 is TGTGCCTGGAGTGGGGCACGGTTTGAGCAGTTCTTC.

The chain carries TRBV30 and TRBJ2-7; D might be TRBD2 (5 bases). The germline CDR1 and CDR2 sequences are GTSNPN and SVGIG (reference sequence). The CDR3 extends over 14 amino acids. The V end was cut by 0 bases, the J end by 2 bases, with 11 bases between. The CDR3 nucleotides read TGTGCCTGGAGTGTACATGCGGGTACCTACGAGCAGTACTTC. Its translation is CAWSVHAGTYEQYF.

The J gene is TRBJ2-7, the V gene TRBV9; TRBD2 matches 9 bases. Germline CDR1 is SGDLS and CDR2 is YYNGEE. J was trimmed by 3 bases and V by 0 bases; bases with no gene match: 4. The CDR3 is 15 amino acids. CDR3 bases: TGTGCCAGCAGCGTAGAAAGCGGGAGGATCTACGAGCAGTACTTC. It encodes CASSVESGRIYEQYF. The whole variable domain, remainder taken from reference TRBV9 and TRBJ2-7, is DSGVTQTPKHLITATGQRVTLRCSPRSGDLSVYWYQQSLDQGLQFLIQYYNGEERAKGNILERFSAQQFPDLHSELNLSSLELGDSALYFCASSVESGRIYEQYFGPGTRLTVT.